This T cell receptor beta chain derives from a study of blood T cell repertoires in COVID-19. CDR1 is SGDLS, CDR2 YYNGEE, per germline. The V and J ends lost 4 bases and 4 bases, in that order; junction bases with no gene match: 6. The CDR3 sequence is 15 residues long. Method: immunoSEQ multiplex PCR; TCRdb's copy keeps in-frame clones and lacks some. The sample carries roughly 230,000 clones, 90% recorded once. Sequencing input: peripheral blood. This TCR was recovered from a woman aged 55-69 years with COVID-19, enrolled during active disease. J is TRBJ2-1 and V is TRBV9; 9 bases fit TRBD2. Written as DNA, the CDR3 is TGTGCCAGCAGCATAAGACTAGCGGAGTACAATGAGCAGTTCTTC. Translation: CASSIRLAEYNEQFF. Full variable domain (rest looked up from reference TRBV9 and TRBJ2-1): DSGVTQTPKHLITATGQRVTLRCSPRSGDLSVYWYQQSLDQGLQFLIQYYNGEERAKGNILERFSAQQFPDLHSELNLSSLELGDSALYFCASSIRLAEYNEQFFGPGTRLTVL.